What follows are 11 T cell receptor beta chains derived from one specimen sequenced in a study of T-cell memory formation after mild COVID-19. TCRdb passed the 5' RACE reads through MiXCR, listing each CDR3 protein once. The sample records around 300,000 distinct CDR3 sequences, roughly 17% being singletons. Sequenced sample: PBMCs or a T cell subset sorted from them (not recorded which). The receptor set was obtained from a man aged 18 to 30 who had mild COVID-19 (a few samples of this study predate the infection). Cell type and time point are not known.

In its sample, this clonotype ranks as large. The rearrangement joins TRBV7-2 to TRBJ1-1, with TRBD1 matching 7 bases. The CDR3 totals 14 residues. Unmatched junction bases numbered 3, after V lost 1 base and J lost 4 bases. The germline CDR1 and CDR2 sequences are SGHTA and FQGNSA. The CDR3 spells CASSLGSGGTEAFF. In DNA, the CDR3 is TGTGCCAGCAGCTTAGGGTCAGGGGGCACTGAAGCTTTCTTT.

This clonotype has just a few counts. This chain connects TRBV12-3 or TRBV12-4 to TRBJ2-5; the match to TRBD2 covers 10 bases. The CDR3 extends over 15 amino acids. V lost 6 bases to trimming and J lost 5 bases; unmatched junction nucleotides: 9. The CDR3 loop reads CASSRLSGGPETQYF. The CDR3 region has the DNA TGTGCCAGCAGCCGGCTTAGCGGGGGGCCGGAGACCCAGTACTTC.

The rearrangement joins TRBV19 to TRBJ2-2, with 9 bases aligning to TRBD2. Germline lookup yields CDR1 LNHDA and CDR2 SQIVND (reference sequence). The CDR3 contains 16 residues. V was pared by 7 bases and J by 4 bases, with 10 bases of the junction left unmatched. CDR3 coding DNA: TGTGCCAGTACAACTAGCGGGTCGAGCCGCACCGGGGAGCTGTTTTTT. Translation: CASTTSGSSRTGELFF. The full variable domain, completed using reference TRBV19 and TRBJ2-2, is DGGITQSPKYLFRKEGQNVTLSCEQNLNHDAMYWYRQDPGQGLRLIYYSQIVNDFQKGDIAEGYSVSREKKESFPLTVTSAQKNPTAFYLCASTTSGSSRTGELFFGEGSRLTVL.

The genes are TRBV7-2 and TRBJ1-2, with 8 bases identical to TRBD1. The ends lost 5 bases at V and 3 bases at J; junction bases unmatched: 14. CDR3 length equals 17 residues. Looked up from germline, CDR1 is SGHTA and CDR2 is FQGNSA. CDR3 in amino acids: CASSPTPGGDPHYGYTF. In DNA form, the CDR3 reads TGTGCCAGCAGCCCGACGCCAGGGGGCGATCCGCACTATGGCTACACCTTC. The entire variable domain, with the rest obtained from reference TRBV7-2 and TRBJ1-2, is as follows: GAGVSQSPSNKVTEKGKDVELRCDPISGHTALYWYRQSLGQGLEFLIYFQGNSAPDKSGLPSDRFSAERTGGSVSTLTIQRTQQEDSAVYLCASSPTPGGDPHYGYTFGSGTRLTVV.

The J gene is TRBJ2-1, the V gene TRBV7-3; 7 nucleotides match TRBD1. The V gene end was trimmed by 2 bases and the J gene end by 0 bases; junction bases not matched to a gene: 1. This CDR3 has 15 amino acids. The germline V gene has CDR1 SGHTA and CDR2 FQGTGA. CDR3 DNA: TGTGCCAGCAGCTTAGGGACAGTCTCCTACAATGAGCAGTTCTTC. This translates into CASSLGTVSYNEQFF.

V gene TRBV5-1 combines with J gene TRBJ1-5; tentatively, D is TRBD1 (5 bases). This CDR3 contains 13 residues. V gave up 5 bases and J gave up 3 bases, with 9 bases separating them. Germline CDR1 SGHRS, CDR2 YFSETQ. CDR3 protein: CASRKGTNQPQHF. Written as DNA, the CDR3 is TGCGCCAGCAGGAAGGGGACCAATCAGCCCCAGCATTTT. Complete variable domain (other parts from reference TRBV5-1 and TRBJ1-5): KAGVTQTPRYLIKTRGQQVTLSCSPISGHRSVSWYQQTPGQGLQFLFEYFSETQRNKGNFPGRFSGRQFSNSRSEMNVSTLELGDSALYLCASRKGTNQPQHFGDGTRLSIL.

This clonotype occurred a few times. The chain couples TRBV7-2 to TRBJ1-6; D gene uncertain. The CDR3 is 14 amino acids. Trimming removed 7 bases from V and 4 bases from J, with 11 bases in between. Looked up from germline, CDR1 is SGHTA and CDR2 is FQGNSA. In DNA, the CDR3 is TGTGCCAGCACCGACGGTAGTTATAATTCACCCCTCCACTTT. The encoded protein is CASTDGSYNSPLHF.

The chain joins TRBV18 to TRBJ2-5, with 9 bases matching TRBD1. The CDR3 runs to 16 residues. V lost 3 bases and J lost 5; bases outside the gene matches: 10. Per germline, CDR1 KGHSH and CDR2 LQKENI. The CDR3 DNA sequence: TGTGCCAGCTCACCTATGGGACAGGGTATCCGGGAGACCCAGTACTTC. Residues: CASSPMGQGIRETQYF.

This chain joins TRBV4-3 and TRBJ1-2, with a tentative D call TRBD1 (5 bases). The CDR3 covers 17 residues. The V gene's germline CDR1 is LGHNA and CDR2 YSLEER. The germline V and J ends were trimmed by 0 bases and 0 bases, with 14 bases remaining between them. CDR3 sequence reads: CASSQDRWGSTNYGYTF. CDR3 in DNA: TGCGCCAGCAGCCAAGATCGATGGGGCAGCACTAACTATGGCTACACCTTC.

Ten or more counts support this clonotype. This chain links TRBV5-1 with TRBJ2-3; D gene ambiguous. V gave up 3 bases and J gave up 6 bases, with 11 bases separating them. Germline-derived CDR1 and CDR2 are SGHRS and YFSETQ. This CDR3 contains 13 residues. Here the CDR3 reads CASSSNAQDTQYF. The CDR3 DNA sequence: TGCGCCAGCAGCTCCAACGCTCAGGATACGCAGTATTTT. Based on the CDR3 plus reference TRBV5-1 and TRBJ2-3, the full variable domain is KAGVTQTPRYLIKTRGQQVTLSCSPISGHRSVSWYQQTPGQGLQFLFEYFSETQRNKGNFPGRFSGRQFSNSRSEMNVSTLELGDSALYLCASSSNAQDTQYFGPGTRLTVL.

The V call is TRBV23-1, the J call TRBJ2-3; D not certain. TRBV23-1 is an ORF for which the function is uncertain. V lost 8 bases, J lost 5 bases, and 23 bases lay in between. CDR3 length equals 16 residues. The CDR3 coding sequence is TGCGCCAGCCTCCTTCGATCGCGTGGGGTAATAGATACGCAGTATTTT. Its translation is CASLLRSRGVIDTQYF.